The clone carrying this TCR beta chain occurred once. What it recognizes is unknown. The CDR3 extends over 14 amino acids. Germline V gives CDR1 GTSNPN, CDR2 SVGIG (reference sequence). Trimming at V came to 5 bases and at J to 1 base, leaving 1 base not matched to a gene. The sample originates from a study of vaccination and CD4 T cells after COVID-19. Study summary: Post-vaccine specimens were obtained a median 72 days after dose two (range 14 to 241).

With the Oncomine TCR Beta short-read assay, DNA from cultured CD4+ T cells was sequenced. TCRdb passed the PCR reads through MiXCR, listing each CDR3 protein once. The table lists about 20,000 distinct CDR3 sequences, roughly 50% of them singletons, with over 7% in the top ten. As for treatment: approximately nine-day PBMC culture with coronavirus spike peptide pools or control peptides (ViraFEST assay). Before TCRs were sequenced, ViraFEST expanded antigen-specific T cells with peptide pools. Positive PCR tests dated from March to December 2020, predating US Alpha, Beta and Delta variants. This TCR came from a human donor who had recovered from COVID-19. The chain combines TRBV30 with TRBJ2-5; TRBD2 matches at 13 bases. Sequenced sample: CD4+ T cells from blood, cultured in vitro. Here the CDR3 reads CAWGLAGAQETQYF. The CDR3 DNA reads as TGTGCCTGGGGACTAGCGGGGGCCCAAGAGACCCAGTACTTC.